This T cell receptor (beta chain) was captured by sequencing in a study of type 1 regulatory T cells. CDR3 length equals 16 residues. The V gene's germline CDR1 is SGHAT and CDR2 FQNNGV. The V and J ends lost 1 base and 5 bases, in that order; junction bases with no gene match: 7. From the reads, TCRdb called clonotypes with MiXCR, one entry per CDR3 protein. The sample comprises about 59,000 distinct CDR3 sequences, less than 65% of which are singletons, and 1.5% to 2% rests with the top ten. Remarks on this clonotype: The antigen is not known.

Material for sequencing was cultured non-Tr1 T cells, either the whole culture or a sorted T cell fraction (not recorded which). V and J are TRBV11-2 and TRBJ2-1; 8 nucleotides line up with TRBD1. This clonotype was sampled from a human donor in good health. The CDR3 loop reads CASSLVTGVRDNEQFF. Here the CDR3 DNA reads TGTGCCAGCAGCTTAGTGACAGGGGTGAGGGACAATGAGCAGTTCTTC.